A single sample is the source of the 2 T cell receptor beta chains below, sequenced in a study of cytomegalovirus exposure and HLA in healthy donors. Use of 60 Vbeta and 13 Jbeta primers characterized the PCR. Generated by immunoSEQ multiplex PCR, the TCRdb table keeps only in-frame clones and is missing some. The sample shows approximately 150,000 clones, 68% of them seen only once. The sample taken for sequencing was PBMCs. The receptors shown here come from a man between 45 and 60 years old in good health and CMV-seronegative.

This chain links TRBV27 with TRBJ1-5; the match to TRBD1 covers 7 bases. The V and J ends lost 0 bases and 6 bases, in that order; junction bases with no gene match: 8. This CDR3 has 16 amino acids. Per germline, CDR1 MNHEY and CDR2 SMNVEV (reference sequence). The CDR3 sequence: CASSLSPGGIGQPQHF. CDR3 nucleotide sequence: TGTGCCAGCAGTTTATCTCCAGGGGGGATCGGTCAGCCCCAGCATTTT.

The chain couples TRBV4-1 to TRBJ1-6; D gene unclear. V dropped 0 bases and J dropped 0 bases, with 12 bases sitting between them. The CDR3 runs 18 residues. Germline V gene sequence: CDR1 MGHRA, CDR2 YSYEKL. DNA of the CDR3: TGCGCCAGCAGCCAAGAAATCGACGGGAGCTCCTATAATTCACCCCTCCACTTT. Its protein is CASSQEIDGSSYNSPLHF.